This passage covers 29 T cell receptor beta chains from one sample sequenced in a study of cytomegalovirus exposure and HLA in healthy donors. The study ran its PCR with 60 Vbeta and 13 Jbeta primers. Clones were sequenced by immunoSEQ multiplex PCR, and TCRdb holds only the in-frame ones, with some missing. The sample consists of over 100,000 clones, 65% to 80% of them appearing once. Material for sequencing was PBMCs. These receptors all stem from a male donor in good health and CMV-seropositive.

This chain joins TRBV6-6 and TRBJ1-2; TRBD1 agrees at 8 bases. This CDR3 comprises 14 residues. V shed 5 bases and J 5 bases; nucleotides not matched to a gene: 7. Germline loops: CDR1 MNHNY, CDR2 SVGAGI (reference sequence). The CDR3, as DNA: TGTGCCAGCAGTCCGGACAGGGTGGTGTATGGCTACACCTTC. The encoded protein is CASSPDRVVYGYTF.

In DNA, the CDR3 is TGTGCCAGCTCCCTAGGACAGGGCAATCAGCCCCAGCATTTT. Translating it yields CASSLGQGNQPQHF. The gene calls are TRBV18 and TRBJ1-5; the match to TRBD1 covers 7 bases. Per germline, CDR1 KGHSH and CDR2 LQKENI. The CDR3 has 14 residues. V shed 6 bases and J 2 bases; nucleotides not matched to a gene: 4. The whole variable domain, remainder taken from reference TRBV18 and TRBJ1-5, is NAGVMQNPRHLVRRRGQEARLRCSPMKGHSHVYWYRQLPEEGLKFMVYLQKENIIDESGMPKERFSAEFPKEGPSILRIQQVVRGDSAAYFCASSLGQGNQPQHFGDGTRLSIL.

The chain has TRBV6-6 and TRBJ2-3, with 9 bases identical to TRBD2. Trimming cost V 7 bases and J 2 bases; bases outside gene matches: 7. This CDR3 spans 15 amino acids. The germline V gene encodes CDR1 MNHNY and CDR2 SVGAGI (reference sequence). CDR3 amino acids: CASIGAGGPTDTQYF. The CDR3 DNA reads TGTGCCAGCATTGGGGCGGGGGGGCCCACAGATACGCAGTATTTT.

This chain joins TRBV5-1 and TRBJ2-7; 8 bases line up with TRBD1. The ends lost 0 bases at V and 3 bases at J; junction bases unmatched: 2. The germline gives CDR1 SGHRS, CDR2 YFSETQ. The CDR3 is 14 residues long. Written as DNA, the CDR3 is TGCGCCAGCAGCTTGGTGACAGGGGTCTACGAGCAGTACTTC. Protein product: CASSLVTGVYEQYF. Supplemented by reference TRBV5-1 and TRBJ2-7, the full variable domain reads KAGVTQTPRYLIKTRGQQVTLSCSPISGHRSVSWYQQTPGQGLQFLFEYFSETQRNKGNFPGRFSGRQFSNSRSEMNVSTLELGDSALYLCASSLVTGVYEQYFGPGTRLTVT.

J is TRBJ2-7 and V is TRBV6-6, with a tentative D call TRBD1 (5 bases). V shed 2 bases and J shed 2 bases, with 7 bases lying between them. This CDR3 spans 13 amino acids. Germline CDR1 and CDR2: MNHNY and SVGAGI (reference sequence). Here the CDR3 DNA reads TGTGCCAGCAGTTACGTAGGGGCCTACGAGCAGTACTTC. This codes for CASSYVGAYEQYF.

DNA for the CDR3: TGCAGCGCCGAGGGTGGGACTAGCGGAGCAGATACGCAGTATTTT. Translation: CSAEGGTSGADTQYF. V and J are TRBV29-1 and TRBJ2-3; 11 nucleotides align to TRBD2. The CDR3 runs to 15 residues. The germline V gene encodes CDR1 SQVTM and CDR2 ANQGSEA. V dropped 7 bases and J dropped 4; count of bases not matched to a gene: 10.

Comments on this clone: Germline is not matched at one junction end, which may reflect a read error. The J gene is TRBJ2-7, the V gene TRBV7-7; no firm D call. Germline CDR1 is SSHAT and CDR2 is FNYEAQ (reference sequence). CDR3 length equals 14 residues. The CDR3 region is CAGSLDTTNYEQYF. The DNA for the CDR3 is TGTGCCGGCAGCTTAGATACCACAAACTACGAGCAGTACTTC.

This clone was counted between two and nine times. This chain connects TRBV6-5 to TRBJ2-1; 7 positions agree with TRBD2. Germline CDR1 reads MNHEY; CDR2 reads SVGAGI. V lost 0 bases, J lost 7 bases, and 9 bases stayed unmatched. The CDR3 loop spans 16 amino acids. The CDR3 DNA reads TGTGCCAGCAGTTACTCACCCCAGCGGGGACGAAATGAGCAGTTCTTC. Its translation: CASSYSPQRGRNEQFF.

J is TRBJ2-7 and V is TRBV5-5; TRBD2 matches at 8 bases. V was pared by 1 base and J by 4 bases, with 1 base of the junction left unmatched. The CDR3 runs to 13 residues. CDR1 is SGHKS, CDR2 YYEKEE, per germline (reference sequence). CDR3 protein: CASSLLAGYEQYF. Here the CDR3 DNA reads TGTGCCAGCAGCTTGCTAGCGGGTTACGAGCAGTACTTC.

This clone was recorded only once. The rearrangement joins TRBV6-6 to TRBJ2-1; 8 nucleotides match TRBD1. The CDR3 runs 16 residues. In germline, CDR1 is MNHNY, CDR2 SVGAGI (reference sequence). V was clipped by 6 bases and J by 5 bases; unmatched bases: 12. CDR3 coding DNA: TGTGCCAGCAGCCCCCTCGGGGGACAGGCTAACAATGAGCAGTTCTTC. This gives the protein CASSPLGGQANNEQFF.

This clone was counted only a few times. The chain carries TRBV6-5 and TRBJ2-5; D ambiguous. Germline V gives CDR1 MNHEY, CDR2 SVGAGI. Trimming removed 4 bases at V and 2 bases at J, with 8 bases between. CDR3 size: 13 residues. DNA of the CDR3: TGTGCCAGCAGTTCGTCAGAACAAGAGACCCAGTACTTC. Amino acids: CASSSSEQETQYF.

This chain links TRBV7-2 with TRBJ1-1, with a possible D match to TRBD1 (5 bases). The CDR3 extends over 12 amino acids. Per the germline V gene, CDR1 is SGHTA and CDR2 is FQGNSA. V was trimmed by 5 bases and J by 10 bases, leaving 14 bases between them. The CDR3 sequence: CASSAAWGGAFF. The CDR3 DNA is TGTGCCAGCAGCGCTGCGTGGGGGGGAGCTTTCTTT.

The chain combines TRBV29-1 with TRBJ1-4, with D tentatively TRBD1 (6 bases). V dropped 5 bases and J dropped 7 bases, with 8 bases sitting between them. Germline assignment: CDR1 SQVTM and CDR2 ANQGSEA. The CDR3 runs to 11 residues. CDR3 DNA: TGCAGCGTTCTAGGGGGTGAAAAACTGTTTTTT. As protein: CSVLGGEKLFF.

The CDR3 DNA sequence: TGTGCCAGCAGCGCCGGGACAGCTGAAGAGACCCAGTACTTC. Encoded protein: CASSAGTAEETQYF. The chain links TRBV9 to TRBJ2-5; TRBD1 agrees at 7 bases. There are 14 residues in the CDR3. Germline-derived CDR1 and CDR2 are SGDLS and YYNGEE. V was clipped by 3 bases and J by 3 bases; unmatched bases: 5.

The rearrangement uses TRBV6-1 and TRBJ1-2; possibly TRBD1 for D (5 bases). This CDR3 contains 13 residues. V gave up 5 bases and J gave up 4 bases, with 11 bases separating them. Germline V CDR1 and CDR2: MNHNS, SASEGT. The CDR3 region is CASSRQGVYGYTF. CDR3 bases: TGTGCCAGCAGTCGGCAGGGTGTCTATGGCTACACCTTC.

About this clone: A read error may produce the germline difference seen at one junction end. The genes are TRBV20-1 and TRBJ2-7; TRBD1 agrees at 8 bases. Per germline, CDR1 DFQATT and CDR2 SNEGSKA (reference sequence). CDR3 size: 10 residues. CDR3 in amino acids: CSARARQGNF. CDR3 in DNA: TGCAGTGCTAGAGCCCGACAGGGGAACTTC.

The CDR3 is CASSRERGTNYGYTF. In nucleotides, the CDR3 is TGTGCCAGCAGCCGCGAGCGTGGCACTAACTATGGCTACACCTTC. The V call is TRBV7-9, the J call TRBJ1-2, with no clear D. V dropped 5 bases and J dropped 0 bases, with 13 bases sitting between them. The CDR3 extends over 15 amino acids. Germline CDR1 and CDR2: SEHNR and FQNEAQ (reference sequence).

The chain joins TRBV28 to TRBJ2-5; the match to TRBD2 covers 9 bases. The V gene end was trimmed by 7 bases and the J gene end by 1 base; junction bases not matched to a gene: 10. CDR1 and CDR2 (germline): MDHEN, SYDVKM. The CDR3 spans 16 residues. The CDR3 DNA reads as TGTGCCAGCATCCCGGCGGTAGCGGGAGCCCAAGAGACCCAGTACTTC. Amino acids: CASIPAVAGAQETQYF.

This clone is a singleton in its sample. The chain couples TRBV2 to TRBJ2-5; TRBD2 might be the D (5 bases). The DNA end is a closer match to TRBJ2-7, so the J assignment may be wrong. This CDR3 contains 11 residues. The germline CDR1 and CDR2 sequences are SNHLY and FYNNEI. The CDR3 nucleotides are TGTGCCAGCGAGGGAAAGGGCGAGCAGTACTTC. It codes for CASEGKGEQYF.

This clone was recorded a few times. The V call is TRBV28, the J call TRBJ2-7, with D perhaps TRBD1 (5 bases). The germline V gene has CDR1 MDHEN and CDR2 SYDVKM. The CDR3 totals 17 residues. Trimming left V 2 bases short and J 3 bases short, with 20 bases between. In DNA, the CDR3 is TGTGCCAGCAGTTTAGTAGGTTGGACAACGGAGAGCTACGAGCAGTACTTC. Translated: CASSLVGWTTESYEQYF.

The DNA of the CDR3 is TGTGCCAGCAGCTCAGGCGGGAGCTACAATGAGCAGTTCTTC. It translates to CASSSGGSYNEQFF. The chain recombines TRBV5-6 with TRBJ2-1; 7 bases line up with TRBD2. Germline-derived CDR1 and CDR2 are SGHDT and YYEEEE. The junction had 3 bases not matched to a gene; V was cut back by 3 bases and J by 3 bases. This CDR3 is 14 amino acids long.

The V gene is TRBV5-8, the J gene TRBJ2-1; 9 bases agree with TRBD1. V shed 7 bases, J shed 14 bases, and the junction held 10 bases outside the gene matches. Per the germline V gene, CDR1 is SGHTS and CDR2 is YDEGEE. This CDR3 has 12 residues. In DNA, the CDR3 is TGTGCCAGCGACGGACAGGGGTCTGGCGAGTTCTTC. Protein: CASDGQGSGEFF.

The J gene is TRBJ2-2, the V gene TRBV4-2; the D gene is possibly TRBD1 (5 bases). There are 16 residues in the CDR3. Germline V gives CDR1 LGHNA, CDR2 YNFKEQ. Trimming shortened V by 1 base and J by 6 bases, and 15 bases separated the two germline ends. The CDR3 DNA reads as TGTGCCAGCAGCCAAGTTGGGGCAGGGTACCCCGGGGAGCTGTTTTTT. This translates into CASSQVGAGYPGELFF.

The V gene is TRBV19, the J gene TRBJ2-1; D unclear. The CDR3 sequence is 15 residues long. The V gene's germline CDR1 is LNHDA and CDR2 SQIVND (reference sequence). Trimming took off 3 bases at V and 1 base at J, with 10 bases between the two ends. The CDR3 bases are TGTGCCAGTAGTATTAATGGCGGTTCCTACAATGAGCAGTTCTTC. Amino acid sequence: CASSINGGSYNEQFF.

The chain joins TRBV4-1 to TRBJ1-2, with TRBD1 as a possible D gene (5 bases). This CDR3 contains 14 residues. V dropped 0 bases and J dropped 11 bases, with 16 bases sitting between them. Looked up from germline, CDR1 is MGHRA and CDR2 is YSYEKL. CDR3 DNA sequence: TGCGCCAGCAGCCAAGAGGGCACTTTAAGGGGTTACACCTTC. The encoded protein is CASSQEGTLRGYTF.

V is TRBV28 and J is TRBJ2-1; 9 nucleotides line up with TRBD2. J was trimmed by 4 bases and V by 2 bases; bases with no gene match: 3. The germline V gene encodes CDR1 MDHEN and CDR2 SYDVKM. This CDR3 has 15 amino acids. CDR3 bases: TGTGCCAGCAGTTTAATGACTAGCGGTTACAATGAGCAGTTCTTC. Translated: CASSLMTSGYNEQFF.

The J gene is TRBJ2-7, the V gene TRBV27; the match to TRBD1 covers 11 bases. Trimming cost V 7 bases and J 2 bases; bases outside gene matches: 7. In germline, CDR1 is MNHEY, CDR2 SMNVEV (reference sequence). This CDR3 region has 15 residues. The CDR3 loop is CASNSAGQGAYEQYF. The CDR3, as DNA: TGTGCCAGCAACTCGGCGGGACAGGGGGCCTACGAGCAGTACTTC.

V usage is TRBV9 and J usage is TRBJ2-5; no definite D call. This CDR3 is built from 13 residues. V was pared by 5 bases and J by 0 bases, with 8 bases between. Germline V gene lookup returns CDR1 SGDLS and CDR2 YYNGEE. This chain's CDR3 is CASSPAYQETQYF. CDR3 DNA sequence: TGTGCCAGCAGTCCAGCGTACCAAGAGACCCAGTACTTC.

This clone was observed a few times. This chain uses TRBV5-5 with TRBJ1-3, with 8 positions matching TRBD1. V shed 4 bases and J 0 bases; nucleotides not matched to a gene: 9. The CDR3 has 17 residues. CDR1 and CDR2 from the germline V gene are SGHKS and YYEKEE (reference sequence). CDR3 protein: CASSKGQGALSGNTIYF. The CDR3 DNA reads as TGTGCCAGCAGCAAAGGACAGGGAGCCCTCTCTGGAAACACCATATATTTT.